Listed below are T cell receptor beta chains from one sample, sequenced in a study of control samples from healthy donors and cancer patients. This table comes from immunoSEQ multiplex PCR, and its TCRdb copy is limited to in-frame clones, with some not included. Seen here are 55,000 to 70,000 clones, around 91% observed once, and the top ten hold roughly 5.6%. Material for sequencing was PBMCs. The source of these receptors is a man aged 60-69 years with colorectal cancer. CDR3s include the opening cysteine and the closing phenylalanine or tryptophan. The D gene is left open where the match is weak. Not every row has a clone size; where given, it reads once, few, many or a size class.

clone_size	v_call	j_call	d_call	cdr3_length	cdr3_nt	cdr3_aa
few	TRBV13	TRBJ2-7	-	16	TGTGCCAGCAGCTCCCTCTTGGGGGGCTCTTCCTACGAGCAGTACTTC	CASSSLLGGSSYEQYF
once	TRBV5-5	TRBJ1-5	-	15	TGTGCCAGCAGCTTGTTCCTCGGGACCGCCCAGCCCCAGCATTTT	CASSLFLGTAQPQHF
-	TRBV6-5	TRBJ1-5	TRBD1	15	TGTGCCAGCAGTCGACAGGGGGCCAGCAATCAGCCCCAGCATTTT	CASSRQGASNQPQHF
few	TRBV9	TRBJ1-4	TRBD1	16	TGTGCCAGCAGCGCCTCCCCCGAGACAGGGGTAGGAAAACTGTTTTTT	CASSASPETGVGKLFF
-	TRBV5-6	TRBJ2-7	TRBD1	13	TGTGCCAGCAGCCTTGGGACAGGGGGGGAGCAGTACTTC	CASSLGTGGEQYF
-	TRBV12-3/TRBV12-4	TRBJ1-5	-	13	TGTGCCAGCAGACCTCGGGGCAATCAGCCCCAGCATTTT	CASRPRGNQPQHF
-	TRBV7-6	TRBJ1-3	-	16	TGTGCCAGCAGCTTAGCAGGGGGAGGCTCTGGAAACACCATATATTTT	CASSLAGGGSGNTIYF
-	TRBV28	TRBJ1-2	-	16	TGTGCCAGCAGTTTCCGGCTCAAAGGTGCTTTTTACGGCTACACCTTC	CASSFRLKGAFYGYTF
-	TRBV7-2	TRBJ2-7	TRBD2	15	TGTGCCAGCAGCTACCTAGCTAGCGGGGGGCCCGAGCAGTACTTC	CASSYLASGGPEQYF
-	TRBV5-1	TRBJ2-5	TRBD1	14	TGCGCCAGCAGGCCATTTACAGGGGAAGAGACCCAGTACTTC	CASRPFTGEETQYF
once	TRBV4-3	TRBJ2-7	-	13	TGCGCCAGCAGCCAAACGACGAGGGGCGAGCAGTACTTC	CASSQTTRGEQYF
-	TRBV15	TRBJ2-3	TRBD2	15	TGTGCCACCAGCAGAGATCGGACTAGCGGGGGATCGCAGTATTTT	CATSRDRTSGGSQYF
-	TRBV12-3/TRBV12-4	TRBJ2-1	-	12	TGTGCCAGCAGCGTTGGACGCCTAGGGCAGTTCTTC	CASSVGRLGQFF
-	TRBV30	TRBJ2-6	-	16	TGTGCCTGGGGAGGGAAAAGGGAGATTGGGGCCAACGTCCTGACTTTC	CAWGGKREIGANVLTF
-	TRBV11-1	TRBJ1-2	-	13	TGTGCCAGCAGCTTGTCTTTGGGGGCTGGCTACACCTTC	CASSLSLGAGYTF
-	TRBV4-2	TRBJ2-1	TRBD2	16	TGTGCCAGCAGCCAAGAACTAGCGGGTTCCTACAATGAGCAGTTCTTC	CASSQELAGSYNEQFF
-	TRBV7-9	TRBJ1-5	-	14	TGTGCCAGCAGCTTAGCAGGGGTTGGTCAGCCCCAGCATTTT	CASSLAGVGQPQHF
-	TRBV7-2	TRBJ2-2	-	19	TGTGCCAGCAGCCCCAGAGGGGGGCGGGGGCCAGCGAACACCGGGGAGCTGTTTTTT	CASSPRGGRGPANTGELFF
-	TRBV27	TRBJ2-7	TRBD1	12	TGTGCCAGCAGCTCCCGGACAGGCGAGCAGTACTTC	CASSSRTGEQYF
-	TRBV2	TRBJ2-3	TRBD2	16	TGTGCCAGCAGTGAGGAGCGGGGGGGCCCCACAGATACGCAGTATTTT	CASSEERGGPTDTQYF
once	TRBV5-4	TRBJ2-2	-	16	TGTGCCAGCAGACGAACCATAGGGGCGAACACCGGGGAGCTGTTTTTT	CASRRTIGANTGELFF
few	TRBV29-1	TRBJ1-2	-	13	TGCAGCGTGAGGGCGGGGAATCGGGCTCCCTACACCTTC	CSVRAGNRAPYTF
-	TRBV5-1	TRBJ2-4	TRBD1	13	TGCGCCAGCAGCTCCAGGGGGCACGGCATTCAGTACTTC	CASSSRGHGIQYF
-	TRBV10-3	TRBJ2-4	TRBD2	16	TGTGCCCGGGGGGGGACTAGCGGGGTAGCCAAAAACATTCAGTACTTC	CARGGTSGVAKNIQYF
-	TRBV6-5	TRBJ2-1	TRBD2	15	TGTGCCAGCAGAAAAACTAGCGGGGGACCCAATGAGCAGTTCTTC	CASRKTSGGPNEQFF
-	TRBV6-5	TRBJ1-1	TRBD1	14	TGTGCCAGACGATGGGGACAGGAAGGCACTGAAGCTTTCTTT	CARRWGQEGTEAFF
-	TRBV27	TRBJ1-6	-	16	TGTGCCAGCAGTCTCAGACCCCCCTCAGGGGTGCCACCCCTCCACTTT	CASSLRPPSGVPPLHF
-	TRBV5-1	TRBJ2-1	-	12	TGCGCCAGCAGCTTGGGGCACAATGAGCAGTTCTTC	CASSLGHNEQFF
-	TRBV5-5	TRBJ2-7	-	14	TGTGCCAGCAGCTTGGCCCAGACGGGATACGAGCAGTACTTC	CASSLAQTGYEQYF
few	TRBV13	TRBJ1-4	TRBD1	15	TGTGCCAGCAGCGCACCCGGACAGGGGGGTGAAAAACTGTTTTTT	CASSAPGQGGEKLFF
-	TRBV10-3	TRBJ2-7	-	13	TGTGCCATTAAGGATGGAGCCGGGAACGAGCAGTACTTC	CAIKDGAGNEQYF
few	TRBV28	TRBJ2-3	-	16	TGTGCCAGCAGTCCATGGGGGCGGGGCGGTACAGATACGCAGTATTTT	CASSPWGRGGTDTQYF
-	TRBV19	TRBJ1-5	-	14	TGTGCCAGTAGTCCCCGGGACCTCAATCAGCCCCAGCATTTT	CASSPRDLNQPQHF
-	TRBV7-9	TRBJ2-5	-	12	TGTGCCAGCAGCTTGGTCGGAGAGACCCAGTACTTC	CASSLVGETQYF
once	TRBV6-5	TRBJ1-2	TRBD1	14	TGTGCCAGCAGTTACGATTGGAACAGGGGGCTCTACACCTTC	CASSYDWNRGLYTF
-	TRBV11-3	TRBJ1-1	-	16	TGTGCCAGCAGCTTAACGGCGGTGAGGGCGAACACTGAAGCTTTCTTT	CASSLTAVRANTEAFF
-	TRBV14	TRBJ1-6	-	18	TGTGCCAGCAGCCAAGGAGCGGCGGGGTGGCCATATAATTCACCCCTCCACTTT	CASSQGAAGWPYNSPLHF
once	TRBV5-4	TRBJ2-7	-	15	TGTGCCAGCAGCTCCCCAGGGCGGCGCTCCTACGAGCAGTACTTC	CASSSPGRRSYEQYF
-	TRBV6-5	TRBJ2-1	-	11	TGTGCCAGCAGCCTCGGGGATGAGCAGTTCTTC	CASSLGDEQFF
-	TRBV5-4	TRBJ2-7	-	16	TGTGCCAGCAGCATTCTCGCGACAGGTAGGGTCTACGAGCAGTACTTC	CASSILATGRVYEQYF
-	TRBV5-1	TRBJ1-1	TRBD1	16	TGCGCCAGCAGCCCCGCCCGGGACAGGGCCGACACTGAAGCTTTCTTT	CASSPARDRADTEAFF
-	TRBV4-1	TRBJ1-5	-	13	TGCGCCAGCAGCCACAGTTTGGATCAGCCCCAGCATTTT	CASSHSLDQPQHF
-	TRBV5-8	TRBJ2-5	TRBD2	16	TGTGCCAGCAGCTTGGGTCCAAGCGGGGGCCAAGAGACCCAGTACTTC	CASSLGPSGGQETQYF
-	TRBV30	TRBJ2-3	TRBD2	16	TGTGCCTGGAGTAGGACTAGCGGGGGGCTCACAGATACGCAGTATTTT	CAWSRTSGGLTDTQYF
-	TRBV4-1	TRBJ2-1	TRBD1	15	TGCGCCAGCAGCCAGGGACAGGGAGCCTACAATGAGCAGTTCTTC	CASSQGQGAYNEQFF
-	TRBV19	TRBJ2-2	-	15	TGTGCCAGTAGTACAGGGGGGCGAGGCACCGGGGAGCTGTTTTTT	CASSTGGRGTGELFF
-	TRBV7-9	TRBJ2-7	-	14	TGTGCCAGCAGCTTACCCGGACAGAACCACGAGCAGTACTTC	CASSLPGQNHEQYF
once	TRBV15	TRBJ2-7	-	16	TGTGCCACCAGCAGAGATGAGGTTTCAAGCTCCTACGAGCAGTACTTC	CATSRDEVSSSYEQYF
-	TRBV7-2	TRBJ1-3	-	17	TGTGCCAGCAGCTTAGAATTCTTTATGACAGCCGGAAACACCATATATTTT	CASSLEFFMTAGNTIYF
-	TRBV19	TRBJ2-3	TRBD2	16	TGTGCCAGTAGTACTACTAGCGGGGGGGCCTTAGATACGCAGTATTTT	CASSTTSGGALDTQYF
-	TRBV11-3	TRBJ1-4	-	13	TGTGCCAGCAGCTTAAGTGGGCATGAAAAACTGTTTTTT	CASSLSGHEKLFF
-	TRBV27	TRBJ2-3	-	12	TGTGCCAGCGGCCATAACACAGATACGCAGTATTTT	CASGHNTDTQYF
-	TRBV20-1	TRBJ2-7	-	11	TGCAGTGCTAATTCGGGGGCTGTGCAGTACTTC	CSANSGAVQYF
-	TRBV5-1	TRBJ1-6	-	14	TGCGCCAGCAGCCACGGGACGGAGAATTCACCCCTCCACTTT	CASSHGTENSPLHF
-	TRBV30	TRBJ1-2	-	13	TGTGCCTGGAGCTATCATATGGACTATGGCTACACCTTC	CAWSYHMDYGYTF
-	TRBV4-2	TRBJ1-2	-	15	TGTGCCAGCAGCCAAGATGGTGCGGAGGCCAGGTATGGCACCTTC	CASSQDGAEARYGTF
once	TRBV11-2	TRBJ2-7	TRBD1	16	TGTGCCAGCAGCTTAAGGGCACAGGGGGTTTCCTACGAGCAGTACTTC	CASSLRAQGVSYEQYF
-	TRBV30	TRBJ2-5	-	13	TGTGCCTGGAGTGCGCAGGGGACAGAGACCCAGTACTTC	CAWSAQGTETQYF